This T cell receptor (beta chain) stems from a study of blood T cell repertoires in COVID-19 (TCRdb year 2020). At the level of the whole study: Samples from collaborators originated in the United States, Italy and Spain and spanned both the acute and convalescent phases of COVID-19. Deeply sampled blood TCRbeta repertoires from subjects exposed to, actively infected with, or recovered from COVID-19 were included in the dataset. Sample metadata almost always included a de-identified subject ID, COVID-19 status, age in years and sex. The repertoires were released in a freely available public database intended as a resource for research on the immune response to SARS-CoV-2. The material from the prospective study consisted of cDNA or gDNA derived from T cells, B-cell-depleted T cells, or PBMCs. HLA class I and class II types, where available, came from metadata supplied by the sample provider rather than from assay-based typing. Samples were obtained from the ongoing ImmuneRACE study (first 160 participants) and from over 1,000 subjects provided by 6 global collaborators. The investigation overall reported the following: The quantity of clinical and demographic metadata differed by source and by participant and was supplied without curation.

About this clone itself: Its specific antigen is unknown. No much larger clone is present one base from it, and per-base qualities are unavailable.

Whole blood was collected in K2EDTA tubes by collaborating institutions according to the institutions' own protocols. Collaborator samples were shipped for TCRbeta analysis as frozen whole blood, isolated PBMCs, or DNA extracted from either sample type. Taken from the germline V gene, the CDR1 and CDR2 loops are SGDLS and YYNGEE. The CDR3 starts with the cysteine, ends with the phenylalanine, and has 18 residues. This entry keeps only the CDR3 DNA: 54 bases, framed from base 1. Unmatched junction bases come to 5, with V trimmed by 0 bases and J by 1 base. TCRbeta CDR3 regions were amplified from genomic DNA using the immunoSEQ Assay, a bias-controlled multiplex PCR. In the source study's methods: Nucleated cell counts per sample were estimated from amplification of reference gene primers within the assay. To quantify the absolute abundance of each unique TCRbeta CDR3 rearrangement, sequence reads were collapsed and filtered. Productive Simpson clonality was computed per sample as the square root of Simpson's diversity index over productive rearrangements. TCRdb obtained this table from immuneACCESS and retained in-frame rearrangements with V and J assigned. These tables miss some clones; where compared with another copy, unresolved V genes account for less than half of the shortfall, and the remainder is unexplained. V and J calls plus clone size are reproduced from that table; the DNA served to infer D and trimming. The sample yields 75,000 to 100,000 clones; approximately 91% were counted once. The ten largest clones add up to 5.5% to 7.5% of the sample.

The chain joins TRBV9 to TRBJ2-6, and TRBD2 aligns with 9 junction nucleotides. Sequenced sample: peripheral blood. The sequence was collected from a man aged 70 or older with acute or convalescent COVID-19. CDR3 reads: CASSVAIAGASGANVLTF. The sequenced DNA is TGTGCCAGCAGCGTAGCGATAGCGGGAGCGTCTGGGGCCAACGTCCTGACTTTC.